Each of the 2 T cell receptor beta chains below was sequenced from the same sample in a study of cytomegalovirus exposure and HLA in healthy donors. This PCR relied on a set of 60 Vbeta primers and 13 Jbeta primers. Clones were sequenced by immunoSEQ multiplex PCR, and TCRdb holds only the in-frame ones, with some missing. The sample consists of approximately 160,000 clones, around 68% of them appearing once. Material for sequencing was PBMCs. These receptor sequences come from a woman between 35 and 50 years old in good health and CMV-seropositive.

V usage is TRBV7-8 and J usage is TRBJ2-3, with 13 bases lining up with TRBD2. The germline V gene encodes CDR1 SGHVS and CDR2 FQNEAQ. This CDR3 is built from 16 residues. V was pared by 5 bases and J by 2 bases, with 4 bases of the junction left unmatched. The CDR3 spells CASSELAGGNTDTQYF. The CDR3 nucleotides are TGTGCCAGCAGCGAACTAGCGGGGGGGAACACAGATACGCAGTATTTT.

J is TRBJ2-1 and V is TRBV18; no clear D. The CDR3 is made up of 11 amino acids. Trimming removed 6 bases at V and 7 bases at J, with 7 bases between. Germline V lookup: CDR1 KGHSH, CDR2 LQKENI. The CDR3 sequence is CASSYQNEQFF. The DNA for the CDR3 is TGTGCCAGCTCGTACCAGAATGAGCAGTTCTTC. The entire variable domain, with the rest obtained from reference TRBV18 and TRBJ2-1, is as follows: NAGVMQNPRHLVRRRGQEARLRCSPMKGHSHVYWYRQLPEEGLKFMVYLQKENIIDESGMPKERFSAEFPKEGPSILRIQQVVRGDSAAYFCASSYQNEQFFGPGTRLTVL.